A selection of T cell receptor beta chains follows, all from one sample in a study of cytomegalovirus exposure and HLA in healthy donors. Here immunoSEQ multiplex PCR was the method, and the copy in TCRdb shows in-frame clones only, minus some. Of some 59,000 clones in the sample, 89% were seen once. The sequencing sample was made of PBMCs. The receptors here all came from a woman aged 18-29 years in good health and CMV-seronegative. CDR3s include the opening cysteine and the closing phenylalanine or tryptophan. The D gene is left open where the match is weak. Clone size, where shown, is once, few, many, or a class for clones that have expanded.

-	TRBV25-1	TRBJ2-5	-	TGTGCCAGCAGTGAGGGGCCAGAGACCCAGTACTTC	CASSEGPETQYF
-	TRBV7-8	TRBJ1-1	-	TGTGCCAGCAGCTTAGCAGGACAGACTATGAACACTGAAGCTTTCTTT	CASSLAGQTMNTEAFF
TRBD1	TRBV14	TRBJ1-6	-	TGTGCCAGCAGCCGGACAGGGTGGAATTCACCCCTCCACTTT	CASSRTGWNSPLHF
-	TRBV6-5	TRBJ2-5	-	TGTGCCAGCAGTTACACACAGGGACAAGAGACCCAGTACTTC	CASSYTQGQETQYF
-	TRBV9	TRBJ2-3	-	TGTGCCAGCAGCCTCGCTATAACAGATACGCAGTATTTT	CASSLAITDTQYF
-	TRBV6-6	TRBJ1-1	-	TGTGCCAGCAGTCACAGGGAGACTGAAGCTTTCTTT	CASSHRETEAFF
-	TRBV9	TRBJ1-3	-	TGTGCCAGCAGCCGGTCCCCCGGACTGCTCACTGGAAACACCATATATTTT	CASSRSPGLLTGNTIYF
-	TRBV19	TRBJ2-3	-	TGTGCCCCCAGGGGATGGGATACGCAGTATTTT	CAPRGWDTQYF
-	TRBV5-6	TRBJ2-7	-	TGTGCCAGCAGCTTGGCCGGTGGGACAAGGAAATACTTC	CASSLAGGTRKYF
TRBD1	TRBV7-3	TRBJ1-1	-	TGTGCCAGCAGCTTAACGGGACAGGCAGGCACTGAAGCTTTCTTT	CASSLTGQAGTEAFF
-	TRBV5-4	TRBJ1-2	-	TGTGCCAGCAGCTCTATCTTTAACTATGGCTACACCTTC	CASSSIFNYGYTF
-	TRBV7-6	TRBJ1-4	-	TGTGCCAGCAGCACCCGGCCTCCGGGGACTAATGAAAAACTGTTTTTT	CASSTRPPGTNEKLFF
-	TRBV6-1	TRBJ1-2	once	TGTGCCAGCAGTTCAGGGGTTTCTAACTATGGCTACACCTTC	CASSSGVSNYGYTF
TRBD2	TRBV7-2	TRBJ2-7	-	TGTGCCAGCAGCTTAGATGGCGGGAGGGTCTACGAGCAGTACTTC	CASSLDGGRVYEQYF
TRBD2	TRBV11-2	TRBJ2-7	-	TGTGCCAGCAGCTTACTAGCGGGAGGTGGCGAGCAGTACTTC	CASSLLAGGGEQYF
TRBD1	TRBV14	TRBJ1-2	-	TGTGCCAGCAGCCAAGAAGGACTACAGGGGTATGGCTACACCTTC	CASSQEGLQGYGYTF
-	TRBV7-8	TRBJ2-1	-	TGTGCCAGCAGCCACCCCGGAGGAGTGAGCTCCTACAATGAGCAGTTCTTC	CASSHPGGVSSYNEQFF
TRBD2	TRBV7-9	TRBJ2-3	once	TGTGCCAGCAGCTTCCCCCATTTAGCGGGAGTCACAGATACGCAGTATTTT	CASSFPHLAGVTDTQYF
-	TRBV5-6	TRBJ2-7	-	TGTGCCAGCACCGTTGGAGGTGAGCAGTACTTC	CASTVGGEQYF
-	TRBV7-9	TRBJ1-4	once	TGTGCCAGCAGCGCCACAGGGACCTCTAATGAAAAACTGTTTTTT	CASSATGTSNEKLFF
TRBD2	TRBV7-3	TRBJ2-1	-	TGTGCCAGCAGCCCCGCAGGTGAGCGGGAGAGACAGTTCTTC	CASSPAGERERQFF
TRBD1	TRBV6-1	TRBJ1-2	-	TGTGCCAGCAGCGAACAACCGGGACAGAACTATGGCTACACCTTC	CASSEQPGQNYGYTF
TRBD2	TRBV19	TRBJ2-1	-	TGTGCCAGTAGTATCGGGGCTAGCGGGAGGAAGAGCTCCTACAATGAGCAGTTCTTC	CASSIGASGRKSSYNEQFF
-	TRBV5-4	TRBJ2-7	-	TGTGCCAGCAGCTTGGACGCGGCCTACGAGCAGTACTTC	CASSLDAAYEQYF
TRBD2	TRBV9	TRBJ2-7	-	TGTGCCAGCAGCGTAGACACTGGACTAGCGGGGAGGGAACAGTACTTC	CASSVDTGLAGREQYF
TRBD1	TRBV6-6	TRBJ2-5	-	TGTGCCAGCAGGACAGGGCAGGAGACCCAGTACTTC	CASRTGQETQYF
-	TRBV5-6	TRBJ2-5	-	TGTGCCAGCAGCCACCCTGCAGGGGCTGAGACCCAGTACTTC	CASSHPAGAETQYF
-	TRBV5-1	TRBJ2-3	-	TGCGCCAGCAGCTTAGGAGGGACAGCCCTTGGGCTTAGCACAGATACGCAGTATTTT	CASSLGGTALGLSTDTQYF
-	TRBV19	TRBJ1-5	-	TGTGCCAGTAGTATGTCCCAGGGAGGGCCCCAGCATTTT	CASSMSQGGPQHF
-	TRBV6-1	TRBJ1-1	-	TGTGCCAGCAGATGGGCGAACACTGAAGCTTTCTTT	CASRWANTEAFF
TRBD2	TRBV5-1	TRBJ2-7	-	TGCGCCGGCCCGGGACTAGCGGACCGTTTGCACTCCTACGAGCAGTACTTC	CAGPGLADRLHSYEQYF
TRBD2	TRBV27	TRBJ2-7	-	TGTGCCAGCAGTTTATCGGCGGGAGGGTTGTACGAGCAGTACTTC	CASSLSAGGLYEQYF
-	TRBV27	TRBJ1-5	-	TGTGCCAGCAGTCCAACGCCGGGTCAGCCCCAGCATTTT	CASSPTPGQPQHF
-	TRBV29-1	TRBJ2-2	-	TGCAGCGTAGTTGCCGGCGGGGACACCGGGGAGCTGTTTTTT	CSVVAGGDTGELFF
-	TRBV2	TRBJ2-1	-	TGTGCCAGCAGCCCGACAGCCTCGGAGCAGTTCTTC	CASSPTASEQFF
TRBD1	TRBV19	TRBJ2-3	-	TGTGCCAGTAGTATAAGGGGGACAGGTGGTGACACAGATACGCAGTATTTT	CASSIRGTGGDTDTQYF
-	TRBV10-3	TRBJ2-1	-	TGTGCCATCATGTCAGCGGTTAGCTCCTACAATGAGCAGTTCTTC	CAIMSAVSSYNEQFF
TRBD2	TRBV18	TRBJ2-1	-	TGTGCCAGCTCACAAAGGACTAGCGGGAGGTCCTACAATGAGCAGTTCTTC	CASSQRTSGRSYNEQFF
-	TRBV30	TRBJ1-1	-	TGTGCCTGGAGTGTACAGGGTGGGCTTGAAGCTTTCTTT	CAWSVQGGLEAFF
-	TRBV6-5	TRBJ1-3	-	TGTGCCAGCAGTGCCGGGGAGGCCGTAAACACCATATATTTT	CASSAGEAVNTIYF
TRBD1	TRBV6-1	TRBJ2-3	-	TGTGCCAGCAGTGACCAACAGGGGAGCACAGATACGCAGTATTTT	CASSDQQGSTDTQYF
-	TRBV6-1	TRBJ1-2	-	TGTGCCAGCAGTGAAGTCACAGTCCCCTTCTATGGCTACACCTTC	CASSEVTVPFYGYTF
TRBD1	TRBV7-9	TRBJ2-7	-	TGTGCCAGCAGCCCGGGGACAGGGGCGACCGAGCAGTACTTC	CASSPGTGATEQYF
TRBD2	TRBV4-3	TRBJ2-3	few	TGCGCCAGCAGCCAAGATCGTGGTCGCGGGAGGAGCACAGATACGCAGTATTTT	CASSQDRGRGRSTDTQYF
-	TRBV9	TRBJ1-2	-	TGTGCCAGCAGCCCTCAACGGGGGGGTGGCGTCTATGGCTACACCTTC	CASSPQRGGGVYGYTF
TRBD1	TRBV29-1	TRBJ2-4	-	TGCAGCGTTGGGACAGGGGAGGGCATTCAGTACTTC	CSVGTGEGIQYF
-	TRBV21-1	TRBJ2-7	once	TGTGCCAGCAGCGCCCGTGGAGCGGCCTACGAGCAGTACTTC	CASSARGAAYEQYF
-	TRBV7-9	TRBJ1-1	-	TGTGCCAGCAGCTCCCTCGGGGGAAGGAGTGACACTGAAGCTTTCTTT	CASSSLGGRSDTEAFF
-	TRBV21-1	TRBJ2-2	-	TGTGCCAGCAGCAACGCCCACGAGGAGCGGAGGGCGATCGGGGAGCTGTTTTTT	CASSNAHEERRAIGELFF
TRBD1	TRBV15	TRBJ1-5	-	TGTGCCACCAGCCCCAGGGGGTCCAATCAGCCCCAGCATTTT	CATSPRGSNQPQHF
TRBD2	TRBV28	TRBJ2-2	-	TGTGCCAGCAGTCTACGACTCGGACTAGCGGGGTGGACCGGGGAGCTGTTTTTT	CASSLRLGLAGWTGELFF
TRBD1	TRBV30	TRBJ1-3	-	TGTGCCTGGAAACAGGGGGCAGGAAACACCATATATTTT	CAWKQGAGNTIYF
TRBD2	TRBV4-3	TRBJ2-1	-	TGCGCCAGCAGCCTAAGGACTAGCGGGATAACGGGGAATGAGCAGTTCTTC	CASSLRTSGITGNEQFF
-	TRBV5-1	TRBJ2-1	-	TGCGCCAGCAGCTCCGGGACTCCCCCTCGGGAGCAGTTCTTC	CASSSGTPPREQFF
-	TRBV21-1	TRBJ2-1	-	TGTGCCAGCGAGGGGGGACAGCTTGACAATGAGCAGTTCTTC	CASEGGQLDNEQFF
-	TRBV19	TRBJ1-1	-	TGTGCCAGTAGTATAGCGGGGACTGAAGCTTTCTTT	CASSIAGTEAFF
TRBD1	TRBV28	TRBJ1-1	-	TGTGCCAGCAGTTGGACAGGGGGCGCGGGCACTGAAGCTTTCTTT	CASSWTGGAGTEAFF
-	TRBV28	TRBJ2-7	once	TGTGCCAGCAGTTTTCTTCTGGGGCGCGACGAGCAGTACTTC	CASSFLLGRDEQYF
-	TRBV19	TRBJ2-7	-	TGTGCCAGTGCGAAAACAACAGGTACCTACGAGCAGTACTTC	CASAKTTGTYEQYF
TRBD2	TRBV6-5	TRBJ2-7	-	TGTGCCAGCAGTTACTCGCCGGGGGGGGCGAGAGAGCAGTACTTC	CASSYSPGGAREQYF